This T cell receptor (beta chain) was retrieved from a study of blood T cell repertoires in COVID-19. Study-wide context: Acute and convalescent COVID-19 samples came from the United States, Italy and Spain. T cells, B-cell-depleted T cells, or PBMCs supplied cDNA or gDNA.

Authors' analysis steps: For nucleated cells, counts were estimated from reference gene primer amplification. Here immunoSEQ multiplex PCR was the method, and the copy in TCRdb shows in-frame clones only, minus some. That table is the source of V, J and clone size, and D and trimming were worked out from the DNA. The sample yields around 190,000 clones, about four fifths seen once. The CDR3 contains 12 residues. Germline lookup yields CDR1 KGHDR and CDR2 SFDVKD. Between the trimmed V and J ends, which lost 5 bases and 2 bases, there was a span of 5 bases. V usage is TRBV24-1 and J usage is TRBJ1-2, with D uncertain. Sequenced: peripheral blood. This sequence was found in a man between 60 and 75 years old with acute or convalescent COVID-19. CDR3 sequence reads: CATSAQNYGYTF. In DNA form, the CDR3 reads TGTGCCACCAGTGCACAGAACTATGGCTACACCTTC.